This TCR beta chain was observed in a study of beta chain features in type 1 diabetes. Study as a whole: Healthy donors and patients had similar age, gender and cell yields. Taken together, all samples contributed approximately 110,000,000 examined sorted cells. Study-level findings and limits: Within each of all four CD4+ subsets, Type 1 diabetes patients had TCRB CDR3s that were moderately but significantly shorter.

Expressed TCRB transcripts were sequenced because the isolated RNA had all been reverse transcribed beforehand. The protocol was immunoSEQ multiplex PCR, while the TCRdb copy is restricted to in-frame clones and leaves out a portion. The sample holds 200,000 to 300,000 clones, roughly 10% seen once. Via CD45RO/CCR7/CD25/CD127/CD95/CD27, cells of the CD4+ naive, central memory, regulatory and stem cell-like memory subsets were sorted. Each of the sorted populations had a purity greater than 98%. This clone occurred a few times. No antigen is known for it. With 8 bases clipped from V and 4 bases from J, the junction kept 3 bases outside the gene matches. Per germline, CDR1 SNHLY and CDR2 FYNNEI. The CDR3 has 12 residues.

The origin of this receptor is a man aged 30-40 years with type 1 diabetes. The sample comprised naive CD4+ T cells from blood. The rearrangement links TRBV2 to TRBJ2-3, with TRBD1 matching 7 bases. The chain's CDR3 is CASGRGSDTQYF. Written as DNA, the CDR3 is TGTGCCAGCGGCAGGGGGTCAGATACGCAGTATTTT. Complete variable domain (other parts from reference TRBV2 and TRBJ2-3): EPEVTQTPSHQVTQMGQEVILRCVPISNHLYFYWYRQILGQKVEFLVSFYNNEISEKSEIFDDQFSVERPDGSNFTLKIRSTKLEDSAMYFCASGRGSDTQYFGPGTRLTVL.